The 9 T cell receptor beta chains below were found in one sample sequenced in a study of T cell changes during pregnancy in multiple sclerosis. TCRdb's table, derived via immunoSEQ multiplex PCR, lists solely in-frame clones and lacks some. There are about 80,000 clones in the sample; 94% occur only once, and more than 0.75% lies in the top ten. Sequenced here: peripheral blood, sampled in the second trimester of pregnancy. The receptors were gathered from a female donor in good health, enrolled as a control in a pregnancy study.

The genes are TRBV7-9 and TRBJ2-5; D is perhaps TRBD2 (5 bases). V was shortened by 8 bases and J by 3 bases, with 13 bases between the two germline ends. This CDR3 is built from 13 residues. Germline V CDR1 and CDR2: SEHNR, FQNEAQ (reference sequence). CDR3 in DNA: TGTGCCAGCCGTGAGAGGGCCAAAGAGACCCAGTACTTC. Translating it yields CASRERAKETQYF.

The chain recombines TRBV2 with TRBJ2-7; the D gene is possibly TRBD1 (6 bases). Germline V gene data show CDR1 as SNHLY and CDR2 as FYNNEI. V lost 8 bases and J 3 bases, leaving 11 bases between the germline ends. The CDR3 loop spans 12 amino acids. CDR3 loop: CASQRQDYEQYF. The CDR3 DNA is TGTGCCAGCCAACGACAGGACTACGAGCAGTACTTC.

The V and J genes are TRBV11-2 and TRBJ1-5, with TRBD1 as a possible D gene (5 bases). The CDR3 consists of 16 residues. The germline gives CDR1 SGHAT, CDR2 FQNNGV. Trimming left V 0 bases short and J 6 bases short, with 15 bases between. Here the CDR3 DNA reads TGTGCCAGCAGCTTAGATCTGGGGGGAGGAAGTCAGCCCCAGCATTTT. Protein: CASSLDLGGGSQPQHF.

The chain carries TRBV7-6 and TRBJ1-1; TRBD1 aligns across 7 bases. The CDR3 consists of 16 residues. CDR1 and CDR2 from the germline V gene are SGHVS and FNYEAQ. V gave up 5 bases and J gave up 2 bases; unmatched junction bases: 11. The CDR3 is CASSPQGWGDNTEAFF. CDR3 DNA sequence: TGTGCCAGCAGCCCACAGGGGTGGGGGGACAACACTGAAGCTTTCTTT.

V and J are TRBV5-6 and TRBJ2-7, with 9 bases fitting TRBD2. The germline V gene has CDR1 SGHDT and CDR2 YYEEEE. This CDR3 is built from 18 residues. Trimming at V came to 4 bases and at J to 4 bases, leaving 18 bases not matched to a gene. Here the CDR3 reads CASSTYSGTSRRRYEQYF. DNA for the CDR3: TGTGCCAGCAGCACTTATTCCGGGACTAGCAGGAGGCGGTACGAGCAGTACTTC.

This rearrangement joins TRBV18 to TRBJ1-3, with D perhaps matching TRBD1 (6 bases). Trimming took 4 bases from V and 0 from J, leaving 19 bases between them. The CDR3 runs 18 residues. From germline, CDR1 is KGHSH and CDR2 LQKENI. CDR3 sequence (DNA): TGTGCCAGCTCACACAACAGGGCTGCTGTATTCTCTGGAAACACCATATATTTT. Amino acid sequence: CASSHNRAAVFSGNTIYF.

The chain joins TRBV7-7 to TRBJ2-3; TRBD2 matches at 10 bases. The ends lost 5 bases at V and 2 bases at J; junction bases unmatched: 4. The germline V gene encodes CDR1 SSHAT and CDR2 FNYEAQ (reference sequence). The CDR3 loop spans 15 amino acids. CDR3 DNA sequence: TGTGCCAGCAGCGTCGGGACTAGCGTCACAGATACGCAGTATTTT. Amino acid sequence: CASSVGTSVTDTQYF.

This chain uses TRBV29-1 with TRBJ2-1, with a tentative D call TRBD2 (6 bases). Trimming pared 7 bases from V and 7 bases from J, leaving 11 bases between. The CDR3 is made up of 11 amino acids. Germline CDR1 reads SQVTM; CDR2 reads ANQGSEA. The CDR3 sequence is CSAGGLNEQFF. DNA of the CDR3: TGCAGCGCTGGGGGACTTAATGAGCAGTTCTTC.

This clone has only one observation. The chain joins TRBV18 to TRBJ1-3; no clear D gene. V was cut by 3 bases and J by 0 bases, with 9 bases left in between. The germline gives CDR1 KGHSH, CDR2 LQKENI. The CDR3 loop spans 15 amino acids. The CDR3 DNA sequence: TGTGCCAGCTCACCGACGGAGGACTCTGGAAACACCATATATTTT. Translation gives CASSPTEDSGNTIYF.